A selection of T cell receptor beta chains follows, all from one sample in a study of blood T cell repertoires in COVID-19. TCRdb keeps only in-frame clones here, not all; method: immunoSEQ multiplex PCR. The data contain hundreds of thousands of clones, roughly 90% of them singletons. Specimen: PBMCs or T cells enriched from blood (not recorded which). The receptor source for this set is a woman between 18 and 29 years old with acute COVID-19. Both conserved end residues are part of each CDR3.

V gene	CDR3 length	J gene	CDR3 protein
TRBV5-6	15	TRBJ2-6	CASSPGYSGANVLTF
TRBV6-1	13	TRBJ1-2	CASSERERYGYTF
TRBV2	15	TRBJ2-1	CASSERASVYNEQFF
TRBV25-1	11	TRBJ1-2	CASHVPGGYTF
TRBV24-1	14	TRBJ1-2	CATSDRRQNFGYTF
TRBV19	14	TRBJ1-3	CASRPGFSGNTIYF
TRBV5-1	15	TRBJ1-1	CASSLLAEMNTEAFF
TRBV6-6	13	TRBJ1-1	CASSYSDRGEAFF
TRBV10-3	13	TRBJ2-3	CAISELLTDTQYF
TRBV19	16	TRBJ1-1	CASSIGTGSMNTEAFF
TRBV6-5	14	TRBJ2-3	CATASGASTDTQYF
TRBV7-2	15	TRBJ1-5	CASSKWPGGNQPQHF
TRBV6-5	13	TRBJ2-7	CASKRGHFYEQYF
TRBV4-1	15	TRBJ1-5	CASSQDWTDNQPQHF
TRBV15	13	TRBJ1-5	CATEAGFNQPQHF
TRBV24-1	16	TRBJ2-1	CATADEGEGFYNEQFF
TRBV19	16	TRBJ1-5	CASSLRGRESNQPQHF
TRBV27	15	TRBJ2-7	CASSSGQVGSYEQYF
TRBV19	14	TRBJ1-2	CASGPVTGGSGYTF
TRBV11-2	13	TRBJ1-1	CASEQGVLTEAFF